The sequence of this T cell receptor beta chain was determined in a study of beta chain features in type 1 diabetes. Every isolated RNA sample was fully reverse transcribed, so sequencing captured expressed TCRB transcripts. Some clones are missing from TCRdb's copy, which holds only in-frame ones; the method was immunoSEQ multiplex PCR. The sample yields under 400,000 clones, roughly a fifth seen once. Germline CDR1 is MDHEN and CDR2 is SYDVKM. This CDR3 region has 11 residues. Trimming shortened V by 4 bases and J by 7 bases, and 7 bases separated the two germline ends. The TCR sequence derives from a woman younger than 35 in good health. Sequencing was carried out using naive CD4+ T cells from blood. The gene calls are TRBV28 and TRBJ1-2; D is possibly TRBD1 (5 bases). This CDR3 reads CASSSTGGYTF. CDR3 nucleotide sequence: TGTGCCAGCAGTTCCACAGGTGGCTACACCTTC.